This T cell receptor (beta chain) was sequenced in a study of blood T cells in healthy people across ages. Points from the study as a whole: Naive and antigen-experienced cells were not separated, limiting conclusive comparison.

This clonotype appeared a few times. Its antigen is unidentified. This CDR3 has 11 amino acids. Between the trimmed V and J ends, which lost 6 bases and 3 bases, there was a span of 3 bases. A second PCR, run for about 7 to 11 cycles, used a sample-barcoded 5' primer plus a J-beta primer mix. All cDNA molecules were each tagged by a template-switch adaptor with 12 random nucleotides. From the 5' RACE reads, TCRdb called clonotypes with MiXCR, one entry per CDR3 protein. The sample carries under 1,100,000 distinct CDR3 sequences, around 25% recorded once. A further study also used this sample, focusing on T cells of mothers and their children.

Sequences were obtained from blood. This TCR derives from a girl aged 2-10 years in good health. This chain uses TRBV12-3 or TRBV12-4 with TRBJ2-1; no definite D call. As DNA, the CDR3 is TGTGCCAGCAGAAGCTACAATGAGCAGTTCTTC. This codes for CASRSYNEQFF.